One sample yielded the 30 T cell receptor beta chains listed below, sequenced in a study of blood T cell repertoires in COVID-19. TCRdb's copy holds only in-frame clones and misses some; the assay was immunoSEQ multiplex PCR. The sample contains nearly 40,000 clones, about 82% of which appear only once. What was sequenced was peripheral blood. Every receptor here comes from an elderly man with active or convalescent COVID-19.

CDR3 DNA sequence: TGTGCCAGCAGCGTAGACAGCGGGTTGGATGAGCAGTTCTTC. It encodes CASSVDSGLDEQFF. The chain employs TRBV9 and TRBJ2-1, with D possibly matching TRBD2 (6 bases). V lost 0 bases to trimming and J lost 8 bases, with 12 bases between them. The CDR3 extends over 14 amino acids. The germline V gene encodes CDR1 SGDLS and CDR2 YYNGEE.

In the case of this clone: Other DNA sequences of this sample code for an identical CDR3. This chain links TRBV28 with TRBJ1-5; D is unresolved. CDR3 length: 13 amino acids. Germline V CDR1 and CDR2: MDHEN, SYDVKM. The ends were cut back, 6 bases at V and 2 bases at J, with 8 bases in the middle. The CDR3 DNA is TGTGCCAGCAGCCCCTCCGGCAATCAGCCCCAGCATTTT. Residues: CASSPSGNQPQHF.

The chain links TRBV4-3 to TRBJ1-1; no reliable D call. Germline-derived CDR1 and CDR2 are LGHNA and YSLEER. This CDR3 region has 14 residues. V was clipped by 1 base and J by 0 bases, with 6 bases between them. The CDR3 spells CASSQAGMNTEAFF. Written as DNA, the CDR3 is TGCGCCAGCAGCCAAGCCGGGATGAACACTGAAGCTTTCTTT.

A single count supports this clone. This sequence joins TRBV24-1 and TRBJ2-4; TRBD1 is a possible D gene (5 bases). CDR1 is KGHDR and CDR2 is SFDVKD in the germline V gene. Trimming cost V 5 bases and J 0 bases, with 10 bases left between them. The CDR3 totals 15 residues. CDR3 in amino acids: CATSGGSLAKNIQYF. CDR3 DNA sequence: TGTGCCACCAGTGGGGGCAGCCTAGCCAAAAACATTCAGTACTTC.

This clone was detected only once. This chain connects TRBV7-3 to TRBJ2-2, with 9 positions matching TRBD1. CDR3 length: 17 residues. V lost 5 bases, J lost 1 base, and 8 bases stayed unmatched. Germline V gene lookup returns CDR1 SGHTA and CDR2 FQGTGA. The chain's CDR3 is CASSRTDRGRNTGELFF. The CDR3 region has the DNA TGTGCCAGCAGCCGGACGGACAGGGGACGGAACACCGGGGAGCTGTTTTTT.

The V call is TRBV7-2, the J call TRBJ2-7; 9 bases are shared with TRBD1. This CDR3 is 14 amino acids long. Trimming cost V 5 bases and J 4 bases; bases outside gene matches: 6. Per the germline V gene, CDR1 is SGHTA and CDR2 is FQGNSA. The CDR3: CASSTGTGFYEQYF. Written as DNA, the CDR3 is TGTGCCAGCAGCACCGGGACAGGGTTTTACGAGCAGTACTTC.

The CDR3 nucleotides read TGTGCCACCAGTCCCCCTGGGACAGCTTACAATGAGCAGTTCTTC. It codes for CATSPPGTAYNEQFF. The gene calls are TRBV24-1 and TRBJ2-1; 7 bases line up with TRBD1. V lost 6 bases, J lost 4 bases, and 8 bases stayed unmatched. The V gene's germline CDR1 is KGHDR and CDR2 SFDVKD. This CDR3 is 15 amino acids long.

The chain couples TRBV4-3 to TRBJ2-2; 9 nucleotides line up with TRBD1. CDR1 is LGHNA, CDR2 YSLEER, per germline. The CDR3 is made up of 17 amino acids. V lost 0 bases to trimming and J lost 7 bases; unmatched junction nucleotides: 9. The CDR3 loop is CASSQDVGQGQSGELFF. Written as DNA, the CDR3 is TGCGCCAGCAGCCAAGACGTCGGACAGGGGCAAAGCGGGGAGCTGTTTTTT.

In this sample, this clone turned up a few times. This sequence joins TRBV6-5 and TRBJ2-6; 8 nucleotides agree with TRBD1. The CDR3 consists of 16 residues. In germline, CDR1 is MNHEY, CDR2 SVGAGI. The V and J ends lost 2 bases and 3 bases, in that order; junction bases with no gene match: 3. The CDR3 is CASSYQGAVGANVLTF. The CDR3 bases are TGTGCCAGCAGTTACCAGGGGGCGGTTGGGGCCAACGTCCTGACTTTC.

The rearrangement uses TRBV29-1 and TRBJ1-2; TRBD1 aligns across 7 bases. V lost 4 bases and J lost 0; bases outside the gene matches: 5. This CDR3 is 14 amino acids long. Germline V CDR1 and CDR2: SQVTM, ANQGSEA. CDR3 protein: CSVGDSFSNYGYTF. CDR3 in DNA: TGCAGCGTTGGGGACAGCTTTTCTAACTATGGCTACACCTTC.

The chain couples TRBV4-1 to TRBJ2-7; 12 bases are shared with TRBD2. This CDR3 has 15 amino acids. Germline V gene sequence: CDR1 MGHRA, CDR2 YSYEKL. V shed 0 bases, J shed 6 bases, and the junction held 3 bases outside the gene matches. The CDR3 spells CASSQESSGRGEQYF. As DNA, the CDR3 is TGCGCCAGCAGCCAAGAATCTAGCGGGAGGGGCGAGCAGTACTTC.

The rearrangement uses TRBV28 and TRBJ1-5; 8 positions agree with TRBD1. V shed 3 bases and J 2 bases; nucleotides not matched to a gene: 12. Germline-derived CDR1 and CDR2 are MDHEN and SYDVKM. The CDR3 is made up of 18 amino acids. CDR3 bases: TGTGCCAGCAGTTTTGGGGCAGGGGGCCGGACCGGCAATCAGCCCCAGCATTTT. Translation: CASSFGAGGRTGNQPQHF.

V and J are TRBV2 and TRBJ1-2; 8 bases map to TRBD1. V shed 5 bases, J shed 6 bases, and the junction held 5 bases outside the gene matches. CDR3 length: 13 amino acids. CDR1 is SNHLY and CDR2 is FYNNEI in the germline V gene. CDR3 amino acids: CASSLDRDHGYTF. In DNA form, the CDR3 reads TGTGCCAGCAGTTTGGACAGGGATCATGGCTACACCTTC. Combining the CDR3 with reference TRBV2 and TRBJ1-2 gives the whole variable domain EPEVTQTPSHQVTQMGQEVILRCVPISNHLYFYWYRQILGQKVEFLVSFYNNEISEKSEIFDDQFSVERPDGSNFTLKIRSTKLEDSAMYFCASSLDRDHGYTFGSGTRLTVV.

The chain employs TRBV7-3 and TRBJ1-1; D is unclear. Germline V gene sequence: CDR1 SGHTA, CDR2 FQGTGA. Trimming took 5 bases from V and 3 from J, leaving 13 bases between them. This CDR3 comprises 14 residues. The CDR3 DNA follows: TGTGCCAGCAGCGTGAATCCCGGGGACACTGAAGCTTTCTTT. This sequence encodes CASSVNPGDTEAFF.

The J gene is TRBJ2-1, the V gene TRBV20-1; 11 nucleotides agree with TRBD2. This CDR3 has 17 amino acids. V trimming: 3 bases; J trimming: 3 bases; junction bases outside the gene matches: 10. Germline V gives CDR1 DFQATT, CDR2 SNEGSKA (reference sequence). CDR3 region: CSASGGLAGTVYNEQFF. CDR3 in DNA: TGCAGTGCTAGTGGAGGACTAGCGGGTACCGTCTACAATGAGCAGTTCTTC.

The chain is built from TRBV24-1 and TRBJ2-1; TRBD1 aligns across 8 bases. Germline CDR1 is KGHDR and CDR2 is SFDVKD. CDR3 length: 15 residues. J was trimmed by 4 bases and V by 0 bases; bases with no gene match: 1. This chain's CDR3 is CATSDLGDRYNEQFF. The CDR3 DNA is TGTGCCACCAGTGATTTGGGGGACAGGTACAATGAGCAGTTCTTC.

The chain has TRBV6-5 and TRBJ1-2; D is perhaps TRBD1 (5 bases). There are 13 residues in the CDR3. Trimming shortened V by 8 bases and J by 3 bases, and 13 bases separated the two germline ends. Germline CDR1 reads MNHEY; CDR2 reads SVGAGI. CDR3 DNA sequence: TGTGCCAGCCGCAGGGAAGGGGACTATGGCTACACCTTC. It codes for CASRREGDYGYTF.

The CDR3 nucleotides are TGCGCCAGCAGCGAGGGATCGAGCGGGAGGACCTACAATGAGCAGTTCTTC. Residues: CASSEGSSGRTYNEQFF. The V call is TRBV5-1, the J call TRBJ2-1; TRBD2 agrees at 9 bases. Germline-derived CDR1 and CDR2 are SGHRS and YFSETQ. The CDR3 is 17 residues long. V dropped 4 bases and J dropped 2; count of bases not matched to a gene: 10.

This chain joins TRBV2 and TRBJ2-3, with D tentatively TRBD1 (6 bases). Germline values: CDR1 SNHLY, CDR2 FYNNEI. This CDR3 has 13 amino acids. V was trimmed by 5 bases and J by 2 bases, leaving 8 bases between them. The CDR3 loop reads CASSQGNTDTQYF. In DNA, the CDR3 is TGTGCCAGCAGTCAGGGGAACACAGATACGCAGTATTTT. The complete variable domain, with remaining parts taken from reference TRBV2 and TRBJ2-3, reads EPEVTQTPSHQVTQMGQEVILRCVPISNHLYFYWYRQILGQKVEFLVSFYNNEISEKSEIFDDQFSVERPDGSNFTLKIRSTKLEDSAMYFCASSQGNTDTQYFGPGTRLTVL.

The J gene is TRBJ2-5, the V gene TRBV9; 12 bases fit TRBD2. With 4 bases clipped from V and 3 bases from J, the junction kept 16 bases outside the gene matches. CDR3 length equals 19 residues. Germline CDR1 SGDLS, CDR2 YYNGEE. The CDR3 is CASSSQGPSGGGQEETQYF. For the CDR3, the DNA is TGTGCCAGCAGCTCCCAGGGGCCTAGCGGGGGGGGCCAAGAAGAGACCCAGTACTTC.

The gene calls are TRBV2 and TRBJ2-2; D is perhaps TRBD1 (5 bases). The CDR3 consists of 16 residues. V shed 2 bases and J shed 4 bases, with 14 bases lying between them. CDR1 SNHLY and CDR2 FYNNEI come from the germline V gene. The CDR3 sequence: CASSEQGTFGTGELFF. DNA of the CDR3: TGTGCCAGCAGTGAACAGGGTACGTTTGGCACCGGGGAGCTGTTTTTT.

The rearrangement uses TRBV21-1 and TRBJ1-1; TRBD1, the D gene given by the table, was not confirmed from the DNA. TRBV21-1 is termed a pseudogene. This CDR3 spans 16 amino acids. Here the CDR3 reads CASSSDEGQVDTEAFF. CDR3 nucleotide sequence: TGTGCCAGCAGCAGTGATGAGGGACAGGTAGACACTGAAGCTTTCTTT.

This sequence joins TRBV10-2 and TRBJ2-6, with 7 bases identical to TRBD1. Losses at the gene ends were 8 bases for V and 0 bases for J; bases not matched to a gene: 4. Per germline, CDR1 WSHSY and CDR2 SAAADI. CDR3 length: 15 residues. CDR3 nucleotide sequence: TGCGCCAGCCGGACAGGACCCTCTGGGGCCAACGTCCTGACTTTC. Translated, it gives CASRTGPSGANVLTF.

This clone was detected only a few times. This chain connects TRBV3-1 (or the pseudogene TRBV3-2) to TRBJ2-7; maybe TRBD2 (6 bases). The length of the CDR3 is 14 residues. Germline CDR1 and CDR2: LGHDT and YNNKEL (reference sequence). V was trimmed by 1 base and J by 2 bases, leaving 9 bases between them. CDR3 sequence reads: CASSQGLGPYEQYF. The CDR3 coding sequence is TGTGCCAGCAGCCAAGGACTAGGCCCCTACGAGCAGTACTTC.

This clone was detected a few times. This rearrangement joins TRBV5-6 to TRBJ2-5; TRBD1 matches at 7 bases. Germline assignment: CDR1 SGHDT and CDR2 YYEEEE. The CDR3 sequence is 16 residues long. The V gene end was trimmed by 1 base and the J gene end by 5 bases; junction bases not matched to a gene: 11. Here the CDR3 reads CASSLYVGGEGETQYF. DNA for the CDR3: TGTGCCAGCAGCTTGTACGTAGGGGGCGAAGGGGAGACCCAGTACTTC. The full variable domain, rest sourced from reference TRBV5-6 and TRBJ2-5, is DAGVTQSPTHLIKTRGQQVTLRCSPKSGHDTVSWYQQALGQGPQFIFQYYEEEERQRGNFPDRFSGHQFPNYSSELNVNALLLGDSALYLCASSLYVGGEGETQYFGPGTRLLVL.

This clone came up a few times. V and J are TRBV19 and TRBJ2-5; no clear D gene. The CDR3 covers 13 residues. Trimming stripped 5 bases from V and 7 bases from J, with 14 bases between. CDR1 and CDR2 (germline): LNHDA, SQIVND (reference sequence). The DNA for the CDR3 is TGTGCCAGTAGTGTCCGAGGCCACGGGACCCAGTACTTC. This encodes CASSVRGHGTQYF. Full variable domain (missing parts from reference TRBV19 and TRBJ2-5): DGGITQSPKYLFRKEGQNVTLSCEQNLNHDAMYWYRQDPGQGLRLIYYSQIVNDFQKGDIAEGYSVSREKKESFPLTVTSAQKNPTAFYLCASSVRGHGTQYFGPGTRLLVL.

The chain employs TRBV27 and TRBJ2-7, with 7 bases aligning to TRBD1. From germline, CDR1 is MNHEY and CDR2 SMNVEV (reference sequence). The V and J ends lost 1 base and 2 bases, in that order; junction bases with no gene match: 5. CDR3 length equals 15 residues. Here the CDR3 reads CASSLWTGSAYEQYF. In DNA form, the CDR3 reads TGTGCCAGCAGTTTATGGACAGGTTCTGCCTACGAGCAGTACTTC.

The chain combines TRBV28 with TRBJ2-3, with 7 nucleotides matching TRBD2. The length of the CDR3 is 15 residues. V lost 3 bases and J lost 3; bases outside the gene matches: 6. The germline gives CDR1 MDHEN, CDR2 SYDVKM. As DNA, the CDR3 is TGTGCCAGCAGTTTGGGCGGGAGTAGAACAGATACGCAGTATTTT. Translating it yields CASSLGGSRTDTQYF.

The genes are TRBV5-1 and TRBJ2-7, with TRBD1 matching over 12 bases. V trimming: 0 bases; J trimming: 5 bases; junction bases outside the gene matches: 3. Germline V CDR1 and CDR2: SGHRS, YFSETQ. CDR3 size: 15 residues. CDR3 coding DNA: TGCGCCAGCAGCTTGGTTGGGACAGGGGGCGACGAGCAGTACTTC. Residues: CASSLVGTGGDEQYF.

This clone was seen just once. This chain uses TRBV23-1 with TRBJ2-2, with D possibly matching TRBD1 (5 bases). TRBV23-1 is placed among ORFs of uncertain function. The CDR3 is 19 amino acids. Trimming pared 0 bases from V and 4 bases from J, leaving 21 bases between. The CDR3 bases are TGCGCCAGCAGTCAATCAACGTGGACAAGGGTGTTAAGCACCGGGGAGCTGTTTTTT. Its protein is CASSQSTWTRVLSTGELFF.